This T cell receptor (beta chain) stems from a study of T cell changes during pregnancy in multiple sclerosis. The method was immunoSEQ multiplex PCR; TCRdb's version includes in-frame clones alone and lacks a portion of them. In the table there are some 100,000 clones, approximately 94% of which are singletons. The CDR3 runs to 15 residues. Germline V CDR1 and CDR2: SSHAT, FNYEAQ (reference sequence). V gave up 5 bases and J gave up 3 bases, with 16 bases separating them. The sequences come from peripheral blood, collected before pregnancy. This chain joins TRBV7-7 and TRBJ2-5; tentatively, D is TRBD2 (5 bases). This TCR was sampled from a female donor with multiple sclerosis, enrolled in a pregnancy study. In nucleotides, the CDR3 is TGTGCCAGCAGCCCTAGGTCGGGGTCAGAAGAGACCCAGTACTTC. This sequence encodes CASSPRSGSEETQYF.